These T cell receptor beta chains were read from a single sample in a study of blood T cell repertoires in COVID-19. The data were produced by immunoSEQ multiplex PCR, yet TCRdb's version contains in-frame clones alone and is incomplete. The sample contains roughly 400,000 clones, about 88% of which appear only once. The sequenced sample was PBMCs or T cells enriched from blood (not recorded which). Receptors were obtained from a woman younger than 35 who had been exposed to COVID-19. Each CDR3 is given with its conserved first and last residue. D genes are given only for firm matches. Rows give clone size only sometimes, using once, few, many, or a class for an expanded clone.

v_gene	j_gene	d_gene	len	abundance	CDR3aa	CDR3nt
TRBV5-4	TRBJ2-7	.	13	.	CASSWDTTYEQYF	TGTGCCAGCAGCTGGGACACAACCTACGAGCAGTACTTC
TRBV6-6	TRBJ2-1	TRBD2	16	.	CASRGSFSGADNEQFF	TGTGCCAGCAGGGGCTCGTTTAGCGGGGCCGACAATGAGCAGTTCTTC
TRBV28	TRBJ1-6	.	15	.	CASTLSVGAGSPLHF	TGTGCCAGCACCTTATCAGTGGGGGCTGGGTCACCCCTCCACTTT
TRBV6-5	TRBJ1-2	TRBD1	15	.	CAIRGPGQGLYGYTF	TGTGCCATTAGGGGGCCGGGACAGGGACTCTATGGCTACACCTTC
TRBV14	TRBJ2-1	TRBD2	16	.	CASSPISGYSYNEQFF	TGTGCCAGCAGCCCTATTAGCGGGTACTCCTACAATGAGCAGTTCTTC
TRBV28	TRBJ1-5	TRBD1	13	.	CASSRGQVNIQHF	TGTGCCAGCAGTCGGGGACAGGTCAACATCCAGCATTTT
TRBV12-3/TRBV12-4	TRBJ1-1	TRBD1	13	.	CASSGQGATEAFF	TGTGCCAGCAGTGGGCAGGGGGCAACAGAAGCTTTCTTT
TRBV29-1	TRBJ2-3	TRBD2	17	.	CSVEDQGTSGSTDTQYF	TGCAGCGTTGAAGATCAGGGGACTAGCGGTAGCACAGATACGCAGTATTTT
TRBV13	TRBJ2-2	TRBD2	14	.	CASSFREGTGELFF	TGTGCCAGCAGCTTCCGGGAGGGCACCGGGGAGCTGTTTTTT
TRBV6-5	TRBJ2-2	TRBD2	16	.	CASSWTSGSNTGELFF	TGTGCCAGCAGTTGGACTAGCGGGAGTAACACCGGGGAGCTGTTTTTT
TRBV19	TRBJ2-5	.	16	.	CASSIRGGTYQETQYF	TGTGCCAGTAGTATTCGGGGAGGTACTTACCAAGAGACCCAGTACTTC
TRBV19	TRBJ1-3	TRBD1	16	few	CASSIAGTATGNTIYF	TGTGCCAGTAGTATAGCCGGGACAGCCACTGGAAACACCATATATTTT
TRBV7-2	TRBJ2-7	TRBD2	17	.	CASSLGGTSGSAHEQYF	TGTGCCAGCAGTTTAGGAGGGACTAGCGGGAGCGCCCACGAGCAGTACTTC
TRBV13	TRBJ2-1	TRBD2	18	.	CASSPTSGRAVRSYEQFF	TGTGCCAGCAGCCCTACGAGCGGGAGGGCCGTGAGATCATATGAGCAGTTCTTC
TRBV7-3	TRBJ2-6	.	15	few	CASSVTGIRANVLTF	TGTGCCAGCAGCGTTACAGGGATTAGGGCCAACGTCCTGACTTTC
TRBV3-1/TRBV3-2	TRBJ2-2	.	14	.	CASSQKGAAGELFF	TGTGCCAGCAGCCAAAAAGGGGCCGCCGGGGAGCTGTTTTTT
TRBV18	TRBJ2-4	.	15	.	CASSPPTVAKNIQYF	TGTGCCAGCTCACCGCCGACAGTAGCCAAAAACATTCAGTACTTC
TRBV7-9	TRBJ2-7	TRBD1	16	.	CASSQIGTGLGLEQYF	TGTGCCAGCAGCCAGATAGGGACAGGCCTCGGCCTCGAGCAGTACTTC
TRBV11-2	TRBJ2-2	.	15	.	CASTPGGAQAGELFF	TGTGCCAGCACCCCTGGGGGGGCCCAGGCCGGGGAGCTGTTTTTT
TRBV28	TRBJ1-2	.	12	.	CASNGVFYGYTF	TGTGCCAGCAACGGGGTTTTCTATGGCTACACCTTC
TRBV6-5	TRBJ1-1	.	14	few	CASRDPEGDTEAFF	TGTGCCAGCCGGGACCCCGAGGGGGACACTGAAGCTTTCTTT
TRBV29-1	TRBJ1-2	TRBD1	18	.	CSVTNRLRTGPTNYGYTF	TGCAGCGTGACAAACAGATTAAGGACAGGGCCCACTAACTATGGCTACACCTTC
TRBV4-1	TRBJ1-5	TRBD1	14	.	CASSSGGGNQPQHF	TGCGCCAGCAGCTCAGGGGGCGGAAATCAGCCCCAGCATTTT
TRBV27	TRBJ2-1	TRBD2	16	.	CASSLSLAGSINEQFF	TGTGCCAGCAGTTTATCGTTAGCGGGATCTATAAATGAGCAGTTCTTC
TRBV12-1	TRBJ1-5	.	18	.	CASSSTGTGSFSNQPQHF	TGTGCCAGCAGCTCTACCGGGACAGGGTCTTTTAGCAATCAGCCCCAGCATTTT
TRBV6-1	TRBJ1-5	.	14	once	CASSEGQGLWPQHF	TGTGCCAGCAGTGAAGGTCAGGGCCTTTGGCCCCAGCATTTT
TRBV9	TRBJ2-3	TRBD2	14	.	CASSISGGSDTQYF	TGTGCCAGCAGTATTAGCGGGGGGTCAGATACGCAGTATTTT
TRBV6-6	TRBJ2-5	.	16	few	CASSYGLTKGSETQYF	TGTGCCAGCAGTTACGGACTTACCAAGGGCTCAGAGACCCAGTACTTC
TRBV6-5	TRBJ2-7	TRBD1	15	.	CASSFTGTGTYEQYF	TGTGCCAGCAGTTTCACCGGGACAGGTACCTACGAGCAGTACTTC
TRBV2	TRBJ1-2	.	15	.	CASTLGQLANYGYTF	TGTGCCAGCACCCTCGGACAGTTAGCTAACTATGGCTACACCTTC
TRBV6-2/TRBV6-3	TRBJ1-5	.	15	once	CASSPREYSNQPQHF	TGTGCCAGCAGTCCCCGGGAGTATAGCAATCAGCCCCAGCATTTT
TRBV4-3	TRBJ2-7	TRBD1	15	.	CASSQGTGGSYEQYF	TGCGCCAGCAGCCAAGGAACAGGGGGCTCCTACGAGCAGTACTTC
TRBV4-2	TRBJ2-1	TRBD2	17	.	CASSRTSQIGKYNEQFF	TGTGCCAGCAGCCGGACTAGCCAAATAGGGAAATACAATGAGCAGTTCTTC
TRBV28	TRBJ2-7	.	14	.	CASSRQEPLREQYF	TGTGCCAGCAGCCGACAGGAACCTCTACGTGAGCAGTACTTC
TRBV11-3	TRBJ2-2	.	17	few	CASRTNRDNTNTGELFF	TGTGCCAGCAGGACCAACCGGGACAATACGAACACCGGGGAGCTGTTTTTT
TRBV6-5	TRBJ2-3	.	13	.	CASSYSTTDTQYF	TGTGCCAGCAGTTACTCGACTACAGATACGCAGTATTTT
TRBV6-4	TRBJ1-5	.	15	.	CASKSVHEGNQPQHF	TGTGCCAGCAAGTCCGTTCATGAGGGCAATCAGCCCCAGCATTTT
TRBV6-1	TRBJ2-2	TRBD2	15	.	CASSELAGNTGELFF	TGTGCCAGCAGTGAACTAGCGGGGAACACCGGGGAGCTGTTTTTT
TRBV18	TRBJ1-3	TRBD1	14	.	CASSIDRDGNTIYF	TGTGCCAGCTCCATCGACAGGGATGGAAACACCATATATTTT
TRBV19	TRBJ1-1	.	12	.	CATRRGFTEAFF	TGTGCCACGCGCAGGGGTTTCACTGAAGCTTTCTTT
TRBV5-1	TRBJ2-7	TRBD1	14	.	CASSSGTGMDEQYF	TGCGCCAGCAGCTCCGGGACAGGGATGGACGAGCAGTACTTC
TRBV5-6	TRBJ1-2	.	14	.	CASSLVLGIGGYTF	TGTGCCAGCAGCTTGGTTCTGGGCATCGGTGGCTACACCTTC
TRBV5-1	TRBJ1-4	.	14	.	CASSLQATNEKLFF	TGCGCCAGCAGCTTACAGGCAACTAATGAAAAACTGTTTTTT
TRBV6-5	TRBJ1-2	TRBD1	15	.	CASSPRTGGAYGYTF	TGTGCCAGCAGTCCGCGGACAGGGGGCGCGTATGGCTACACCTTC
TRBV18	TRBJ2-1	.	16	.	CASSPTRGSGSNEQFF	TGTGCCAGCTCACCAACCAGGGGCAGTGGTAGCAATGAGCAGTTCTTC
TRBV28	TRBJ2-7	TRBD2	14	.	CASCGGAHSYEQYF	TGTGCCAGCTGCGGGGGGGCGCACTCCTACGAGCAGTACTTC
TRBV3-1/TRBV3-2	TRBJ2-2	.	14	.	CASSQGPGTGELFF	TGTGCCAGCAGCCAGGGGCCCGGGACCGGGGAGCTGTTTTTT
TRBV5-4	TRBJ2-2	.	12	.	CASSLFSGELFF	TGTGCCAGCAGCTTGTTCTCCGGGGAGCTGTTTTTT
TRBV4-3	TRBJ2-2	TRBD1	16	.	CASSPRQGAGTGELFF	TGCGCCAGCAGCCCCCGACAGGGGGCAGGCACCGGGGAGCTGTTTTTT